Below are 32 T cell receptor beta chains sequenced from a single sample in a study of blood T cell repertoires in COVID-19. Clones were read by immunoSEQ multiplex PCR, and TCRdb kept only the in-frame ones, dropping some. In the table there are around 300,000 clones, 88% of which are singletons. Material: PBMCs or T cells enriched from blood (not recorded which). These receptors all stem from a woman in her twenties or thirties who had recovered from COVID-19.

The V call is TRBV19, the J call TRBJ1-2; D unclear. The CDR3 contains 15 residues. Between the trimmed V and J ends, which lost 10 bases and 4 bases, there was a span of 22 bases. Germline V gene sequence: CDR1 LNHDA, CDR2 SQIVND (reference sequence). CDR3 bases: TGTGCCATCCGGAAGGCCGCAGGTTTTGGCTATGGCTACACCTTC. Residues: CAIRKAAGFGYGYTF.

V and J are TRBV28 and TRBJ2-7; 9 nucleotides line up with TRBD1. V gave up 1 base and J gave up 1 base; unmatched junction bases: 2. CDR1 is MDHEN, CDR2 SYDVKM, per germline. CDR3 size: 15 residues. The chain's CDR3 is CASSLSGTGSYEQYF. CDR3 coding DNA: TGTGCCAGCAGTTTATCAGGGACAGGGTCCTACGAGCAGTACTTC.

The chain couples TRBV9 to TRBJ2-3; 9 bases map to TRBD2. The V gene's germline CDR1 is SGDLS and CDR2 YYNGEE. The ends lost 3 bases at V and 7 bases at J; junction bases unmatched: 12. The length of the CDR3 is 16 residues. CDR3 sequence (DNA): TGTGCCAGCAGCGCCCGGGGGACTAGCTTGACAAATACGCAGTATTTT. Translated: CASSARGTSLTNTQYF.

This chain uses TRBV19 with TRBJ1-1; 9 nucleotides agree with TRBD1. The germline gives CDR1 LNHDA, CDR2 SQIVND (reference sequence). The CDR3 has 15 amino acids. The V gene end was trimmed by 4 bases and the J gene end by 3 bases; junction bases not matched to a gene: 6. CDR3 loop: CASSTGTGWDTEAFF. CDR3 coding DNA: TGTGCCAGTAGTACAGGGACAGGGTGGGACACTGAAGCTTTCTTT.

CDR3 region: CSARAEGYTF. The CDR3 region has the DNA TGCAGTGCTAGAGCGGAGGGCTACACCTTC. The chain uses TRBV20-1 and TRBJ1-2, with no clear D. The CDR3 has 10 amino acids. From germline, CDR1 is DFQATT and CDR2 SNEGSKA (reference sequence). Trimming removed 1 base at V and 8 bases at J, with 5 bases between.

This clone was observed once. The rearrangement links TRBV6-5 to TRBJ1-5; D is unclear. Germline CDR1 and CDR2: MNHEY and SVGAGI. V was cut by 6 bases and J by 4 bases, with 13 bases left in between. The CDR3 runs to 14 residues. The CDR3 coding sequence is TGTGCCAGCAGGGGTACTAGCTCGAATCAGCCCCAGCATTTT. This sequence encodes CASRGTSSNQPQHF.

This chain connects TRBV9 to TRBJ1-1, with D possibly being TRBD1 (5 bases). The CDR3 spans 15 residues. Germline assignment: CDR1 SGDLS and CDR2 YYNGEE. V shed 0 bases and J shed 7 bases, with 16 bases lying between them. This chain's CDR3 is CASSVVGRVGDEAFF. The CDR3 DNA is TGTGCCAGCAGCGTAGTCGGCAGGGTAGGAGATGAAGCTTTCTTT.

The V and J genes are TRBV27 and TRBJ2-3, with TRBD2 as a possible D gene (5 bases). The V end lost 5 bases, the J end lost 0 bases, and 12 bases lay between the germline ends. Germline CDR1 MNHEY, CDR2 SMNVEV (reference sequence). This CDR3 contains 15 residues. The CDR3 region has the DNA TGTGCCAGCAGTGTCAAGCGGTTTAGCACAGATACGCAGTATTTT. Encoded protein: CASSVKRFSTDTQYF.

CDR3 bases: TGTGCCAGCACGGCCCTCGGACAGGGGTTATTCTTTGAGCAGTTCTTC. It is translated as CASTALGQGLFFEQFF. The rearrangement links TRBV27 to TRBJ2-1; 9 nucleotides line up with TRBD1. CDR3 size: 16 residues. V was clipped by 7 bases and J by 9 bases; unmatched bases: 16. Per the germline V gene, CDR1 is MNHEY and CDR2 is SMNVEV (reference sequence).

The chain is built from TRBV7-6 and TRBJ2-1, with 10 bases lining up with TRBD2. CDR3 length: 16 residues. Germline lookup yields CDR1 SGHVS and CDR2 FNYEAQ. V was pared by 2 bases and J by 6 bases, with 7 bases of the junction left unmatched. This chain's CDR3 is CASSLTAGGIPNEQFF. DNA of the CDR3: TGTGCCAGCAGCTTAACAGCGGGAGGGATCCCCAATGAGCAGTTCTTC.

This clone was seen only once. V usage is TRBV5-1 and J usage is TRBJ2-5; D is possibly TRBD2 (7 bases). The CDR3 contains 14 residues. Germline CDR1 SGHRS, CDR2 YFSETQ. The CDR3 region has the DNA TGCTTTGACCGTCGGGGGGCTCAACAAGAGACCCAGTACTTC. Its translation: CFDRRGAQQETQYF. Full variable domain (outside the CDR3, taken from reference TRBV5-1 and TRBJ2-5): KAGVTQTPRYLIKTRGQQVTLSCSPISGHRSVSWYQQTPGQGLQFLFEYFSETQRNKGNFPGRFSGRQFSNSRSEMNVSTLELGDSALYLCFDRRGAQQETQYFGPGTRLLVL.

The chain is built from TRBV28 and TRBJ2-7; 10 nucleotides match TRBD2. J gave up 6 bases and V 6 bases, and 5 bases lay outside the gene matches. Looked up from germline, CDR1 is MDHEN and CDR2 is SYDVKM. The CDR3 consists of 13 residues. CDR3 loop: CASRPGLAIEQYF. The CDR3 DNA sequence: TGTGCCAGCAGACCGGGACTAGCGATCGAGCAGTACTTC.

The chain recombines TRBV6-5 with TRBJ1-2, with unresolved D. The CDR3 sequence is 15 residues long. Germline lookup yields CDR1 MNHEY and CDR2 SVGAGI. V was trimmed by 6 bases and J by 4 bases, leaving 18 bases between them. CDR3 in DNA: TGTGCCAGCAGCCCCGTGCGAGGAGTGGGCTATGGCTACACCTTC. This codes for CASSPVRGVGYGYTF.

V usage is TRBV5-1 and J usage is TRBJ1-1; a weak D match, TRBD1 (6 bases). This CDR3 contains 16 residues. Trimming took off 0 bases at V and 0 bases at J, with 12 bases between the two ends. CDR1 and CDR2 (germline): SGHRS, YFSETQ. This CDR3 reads CASSLARGAMNTEAFF. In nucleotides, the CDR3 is TGCGCCAGCAGCTTGGCGCGGGGGGCAATGAACACTGAAGCTTTCTTT.

As DNA, the CDR3 is TGTGCCAGCGAGAGCGGGGGGGAATGGACCTATGGCTACACCTTC. Translated, it gives CASESGGEWTYGYTF. This chain joins TRBV7-9 and TRBJ1-2, with D possibly matching TRBD1 (5 bases). V dropped 8 bases and J dropped 4 bases, with 20 bases sitting between them. Per the germline V gene, CDR1 is SEHNR and CDR2 is FQNEAQ (reference sequence). This CDR3 spans 15 amino acids.

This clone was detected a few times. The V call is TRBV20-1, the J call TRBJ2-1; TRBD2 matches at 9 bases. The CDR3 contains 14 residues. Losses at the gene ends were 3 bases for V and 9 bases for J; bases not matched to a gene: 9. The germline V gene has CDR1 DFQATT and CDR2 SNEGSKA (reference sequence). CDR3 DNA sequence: TGCAGTGCTAGTCGGGTTAGCGGGAGAACTGAGCAGTTCTTC. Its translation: CSASRVSGRTEQFF.

The CDR3: CASSTWEIADTQYF. The CDR3 DNA reads TGTGCCAGCAGTACGTGGGAGATCGCAGATACGCAGTATTTT. The genes are TRBV28 and TRBJ2-3, with D tentatively TRBD2 (5 bases). The CDR3 spans 14 residues. The germline CDR1 and CDR2 sequences are MDHEN and SYDVKM. Deletions cut 5 bases from V and 4 bases from J, with 13 bases between.

The CDR3, as DNA: TGTGCCAGCAGTACGGACAGCTTTAATGGAAACACCATATATTTT. Amino acids: CASSTDSFNGNTIYF. The chain recombines TRBV2 with TRBJ1-3; tentative D call: TRBD1 (6 bases). V was pared by 5 bases and J by 3 bases, with 14 bases between. CDR3 length: 15 residues. Looked up from germline, CDR1 is SNHLY and CDR2 is FYNNEI. Based on the CDR3 plus reference TRBV2 and TRBJ1-3, the full variable domain is EPEVTQTPSHQVTQMGQEVILRCVPISNHLYFYWYRQILGQKVEFLVSFYNNEISEKSEIFDDQFSVERPDGSNFTLKIRSTKLEDSAMYFCASSTDSFNGNTIYFGEGSWLTVV.

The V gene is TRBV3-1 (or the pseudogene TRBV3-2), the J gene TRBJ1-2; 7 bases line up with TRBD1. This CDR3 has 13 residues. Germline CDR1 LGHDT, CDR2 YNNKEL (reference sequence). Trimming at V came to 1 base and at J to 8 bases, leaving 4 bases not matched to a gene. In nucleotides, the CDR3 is TGTGCCAGCAGCCAAGTGGAGGGACAGGGCTACACCTTC. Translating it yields CASSQVEGQGYTF.

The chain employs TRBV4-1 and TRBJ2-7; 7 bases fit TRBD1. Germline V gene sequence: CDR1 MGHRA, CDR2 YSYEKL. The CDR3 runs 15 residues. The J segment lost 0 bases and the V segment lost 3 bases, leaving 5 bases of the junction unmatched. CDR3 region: CASSQGQSSSYEQYF. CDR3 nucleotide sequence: TGCGCCAGCAGCCAGGGACAGTCTAGCTCCTACGAGCAGTACTTC.

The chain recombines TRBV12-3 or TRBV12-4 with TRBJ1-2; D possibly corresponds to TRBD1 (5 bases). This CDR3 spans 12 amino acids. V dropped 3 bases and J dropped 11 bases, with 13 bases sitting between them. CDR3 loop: CASSFSGAWYTF. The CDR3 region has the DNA TGTGCCAGCAGTTTTAGCGGGGCATGGTACACCTTC.

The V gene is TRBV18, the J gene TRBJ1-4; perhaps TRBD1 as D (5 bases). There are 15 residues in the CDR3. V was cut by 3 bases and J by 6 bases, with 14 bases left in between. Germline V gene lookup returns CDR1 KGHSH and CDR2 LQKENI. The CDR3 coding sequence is TGTGCCAGCTCACCCCGGAGGGGTCGTGATGAAAAACTGTTTTTT. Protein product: CASSPRRGRDEKLFF.

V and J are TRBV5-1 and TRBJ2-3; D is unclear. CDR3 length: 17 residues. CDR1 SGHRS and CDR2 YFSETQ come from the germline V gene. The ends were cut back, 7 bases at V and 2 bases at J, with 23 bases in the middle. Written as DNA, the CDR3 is TGCGCCAGCCGGCGGAGCCTGGCGGTGTGGAACACAGATACGCAGTATTTT. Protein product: CASRRSLAVWNTDTQYF.

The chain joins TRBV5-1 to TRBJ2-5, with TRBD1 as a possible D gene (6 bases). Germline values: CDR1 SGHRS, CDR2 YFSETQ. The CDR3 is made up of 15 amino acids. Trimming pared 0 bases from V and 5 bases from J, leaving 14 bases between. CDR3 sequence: CASSLEKQGVETQYF. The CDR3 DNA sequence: TGCGCCAGCAGCTTGGAAAAACAGGGCGTCGAGACCCAGTACTTC.

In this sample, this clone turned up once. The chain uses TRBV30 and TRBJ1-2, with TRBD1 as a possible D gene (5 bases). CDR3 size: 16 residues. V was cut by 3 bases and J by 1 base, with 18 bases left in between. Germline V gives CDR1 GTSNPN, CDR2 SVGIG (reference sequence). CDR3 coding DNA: TGTGCCTGGAGCCCCTCGGCGGGACGGATTAACTATGGCTACACCTTC. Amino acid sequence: CAWSPSAGRINYGYTF.

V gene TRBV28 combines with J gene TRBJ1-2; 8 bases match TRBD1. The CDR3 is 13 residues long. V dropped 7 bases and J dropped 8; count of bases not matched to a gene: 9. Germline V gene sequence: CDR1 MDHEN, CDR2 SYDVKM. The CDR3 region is CASTPQGTGGYTF. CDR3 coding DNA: TGTGCCAGCACTCCCCAGGGGACAGGAGGCTACACCTTC.

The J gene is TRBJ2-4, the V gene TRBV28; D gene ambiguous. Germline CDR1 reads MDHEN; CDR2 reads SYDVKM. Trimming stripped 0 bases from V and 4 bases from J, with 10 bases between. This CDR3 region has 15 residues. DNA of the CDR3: TGTGCCAGCAGTTTATGGGGCCAGATTAAAAACATTCAGTACTTC. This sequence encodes CASSLWGQIKNIQYF.

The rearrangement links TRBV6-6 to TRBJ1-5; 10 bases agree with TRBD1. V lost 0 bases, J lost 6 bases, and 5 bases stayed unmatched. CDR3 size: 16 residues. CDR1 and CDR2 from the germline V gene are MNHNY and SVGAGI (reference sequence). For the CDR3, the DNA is TGTGCCAGCAGTTACTCCCTCGACAGGGGGCGTCAGCCCCAGCATTTT. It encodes CASSYSLDRGRQPQHF.

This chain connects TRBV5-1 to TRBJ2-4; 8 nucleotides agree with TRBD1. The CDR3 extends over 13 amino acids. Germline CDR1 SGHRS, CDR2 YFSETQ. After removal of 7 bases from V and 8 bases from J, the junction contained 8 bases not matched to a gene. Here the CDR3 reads CASAQGAQDIQYF. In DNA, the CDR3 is TGCGCCAGCGCTCAGGGGGCCCAGGACATTCAGTACTTC.

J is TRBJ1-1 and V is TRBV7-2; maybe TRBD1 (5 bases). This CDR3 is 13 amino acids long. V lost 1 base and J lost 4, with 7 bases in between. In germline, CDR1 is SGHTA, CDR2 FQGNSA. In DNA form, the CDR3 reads TGTGCCAGCAGCTTAGACAGGTCCACTGAAGCTTTCTTT. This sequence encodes CASSLDRSTEAFF.

This chain's CDR3 is CASSLGSGNRDQETQYF. CDR3 coding DNA: TGTGCCAGCAGTTTAGGGTCCGGGAACAGGGACCAAGAGACCCAGTACTTC. The chain recombines TRBV28 with TRBJ2-5, with a weak D call TRBD1 (6 bases). V lost 2 bases and J 0 bases, leaving 16 bases between the germline ends. This CDR3 comprises 17 residues. CDR1 is MDHEN and CDR2 is SYDVKM in the germline V gene.

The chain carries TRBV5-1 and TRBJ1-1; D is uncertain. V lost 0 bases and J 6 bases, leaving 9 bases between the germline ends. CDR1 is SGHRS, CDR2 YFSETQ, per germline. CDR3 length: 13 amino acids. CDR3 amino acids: CASSLEGGAEAFF. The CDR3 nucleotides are TGCGCCAGCAGCTTGGAAGGCGGGGCTGAAGCTTTCTTT.